The entry below gives a single T cell receptor (beta chain) sequence along with its context. The V segment lost 4 bases and the J segment 6 bases; nucleotides outside the gene matches: 9. The CDR3 is 14 residues long. Germline V gives CDR1 SGHAT, CDR2 FQNNGV. The data are from a study of blood T cell repertoires in COVID-19. Study-wide background: The United States, Italy and Spain provided the acute and convalescent COVID-19 samples. Sources were T cells, B-cell-depleted T cells, or PBMCs; the material itself was cDNA or gDNA.

Per the authors' pipeline: The authors estimated nucleated cell counts from reference gene primer amplification. Clones were sequenced by immunoSEQ multiplex PCR, and TCRdb holds only the in-frame ones, with some missing. V, J and clone size were drawn from that table, and D and trimming were deduced from the DNA. The sample has over 75,000 clones, around 93% seen once. What was sequenced was peripheral blood. The chain joins TRBV11-2 to TRBJ2-7, with TRBD1 identical over 7 bases. This TCR was sampled from a human donor with active COVID-19. The donor label of this sample is uncertain. In nucleotides, the CDR3 is TGTGCCAGCAGCTACCCCGACAGGGTTAGCGAGCAGTACTTC. This codes for CASSYPDRVSEQYF.